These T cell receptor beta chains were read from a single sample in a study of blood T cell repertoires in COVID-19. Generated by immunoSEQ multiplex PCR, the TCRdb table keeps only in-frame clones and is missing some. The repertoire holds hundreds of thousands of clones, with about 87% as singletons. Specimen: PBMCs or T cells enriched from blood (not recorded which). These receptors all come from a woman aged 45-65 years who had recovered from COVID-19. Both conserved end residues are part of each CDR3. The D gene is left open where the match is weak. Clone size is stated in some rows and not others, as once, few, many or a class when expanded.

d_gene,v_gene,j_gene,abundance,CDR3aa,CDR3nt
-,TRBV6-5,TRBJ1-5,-,CASSYSRGTAQPQHF,TGTGCCAGCAGTTACTCTCGAGGGACTGCTCAGCCCCAGCATTTT
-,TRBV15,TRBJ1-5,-,CATSRDRQGGAQPQHF,TGTGCCACCAGCAGAGATCGGCAGGGAGGGGCTCAGCCCCAGCATTTT
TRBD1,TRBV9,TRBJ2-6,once,CASSVGDSRSGANVLTF,TGTGCCAGCAGCGTTGGGGACAGTCGCTCTGGGGCCAACGTCCTGACTTTC
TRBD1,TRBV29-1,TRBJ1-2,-,CSVGQGGYTF,TGCAGCGTTGGACAGGGGGGCTACACCTTC
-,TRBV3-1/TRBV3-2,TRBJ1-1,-,CASSQLLNTEAFF,TGTGCCAGCAGCCAACTCCTGAACACTGAAGCTTTCTTT
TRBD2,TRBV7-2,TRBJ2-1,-,CASSRGTSGNNEQFF,TGTGCCAGCAGCAGGGGGACTAGCGGAAACAATGAGCAGTTCTTC
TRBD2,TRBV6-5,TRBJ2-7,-,CASSYSHSGMAYEQYF,TGTGCCAGCAGTTACTCCCATAGCGGGATGGCCTACGAGCAGTACTTC
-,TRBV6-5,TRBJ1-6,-,CASRGQNNSPLHF,TGTGCCAGCAGGGGACAAAATAATTCACCCCTCCACTTT
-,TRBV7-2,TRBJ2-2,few,CASSLGAATGELFF,TGTGCCAGCAGCTTGGGGGCGGCCACCGGGGAGCTGTTTTTT
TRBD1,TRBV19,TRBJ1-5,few,CASSLLRDRGHNQPQHF,TGTGCCAGTAGCCTTCTCCGGGACAGGGGCCACAATCAGCCCCAGCATTTT
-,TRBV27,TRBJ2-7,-,CASSPGLRTGEQYF,TGTGCCAGCAGCCCGGGACTCAGGACGGGAGAGCAGTACTTC
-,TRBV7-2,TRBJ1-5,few,CASSLVPGGQPQHF,TGTGCCAGCAGCTTAGTACCAGGAGGGCAGCCCCAGCATTTT
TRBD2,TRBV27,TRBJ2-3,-,CASSFIAERGGATDTQYF,TGTGCCAGCAGTTTTATCGCCGAACGGGGGGGGGCCACAGATACGCAGTATTTT
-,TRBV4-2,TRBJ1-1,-,CASSQDQGGTEAFF,TGTGCCAGCAGCCAAGATCAAGGAGGTACTGAAGCTTTCTTT
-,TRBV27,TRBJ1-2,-,CASTRGGISGLNYGYTF,TGTGCCAGCACCCGCGGGGGGATCTCCGGCCTTAACTATGGCTACACCTTC
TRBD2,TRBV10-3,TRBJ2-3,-,CAISESGVVRTSGRIVRPDTQYF,TGTGCCATCAGTGAGTCTGGGGTGGTTCGGACTAGCGGGAGAATAGTGCGCCCAGATACGCAGTATTTT
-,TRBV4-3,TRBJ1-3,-,CASSQVRQAPGNTIYF,TGCGCCAGCAGCCAAGTGAGACAGGCGCCTGGAAACACCATATATTTT
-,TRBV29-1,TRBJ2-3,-,CSVDVLTDTQYF,TGCAGCGTTGACGTATTGACAGATACGCAGTATTTT
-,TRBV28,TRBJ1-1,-,CASSFGIGAEAFF,TGTGCCAGCAGTTTTGGTATAGGGGCTGAAGCTTTCTTT
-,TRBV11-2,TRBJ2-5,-,CASKIQGSGETQYF,TGTGCGAGCAAGATTCAGGGGTCGGGGGAGACCCAGTACTTC
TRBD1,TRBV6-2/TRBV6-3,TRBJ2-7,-,CASSYHRGNEQYF,TGTGCCAGCAGTTACCACAGGGGAAACGAGCAGTACTTC
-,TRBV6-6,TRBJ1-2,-,CASSYPEGGFYGYTF,TGTGCCAGCAGTTACCCGGAGGGGGGGTTCTATGGCTACACCTTC
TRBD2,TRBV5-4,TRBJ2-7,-,CASSLAQTSASYEQYF,TGTGCCAGCAGCTTGGCCCAGACTAGCGCATCCTACGAGCAGTACTTC
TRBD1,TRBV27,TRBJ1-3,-,CARWGLRDRVRPGNTIYF,TGTGCCAGGTGGGGGTTAAGGGACAGGGTTCGCCCTGGAAACACCATATATTTT
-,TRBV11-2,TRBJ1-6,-,CASSVRYSSYNSPLHF,TGTGCCAGCAGCGTCCGGTATAGCTCCTATAATTCACCCCTCCACTTT
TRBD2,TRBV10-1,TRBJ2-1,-,CASSDLAGNNEQFF,TGCGCCAGCAGTGATCTAGCGGGGAACAATGAGCAGTTCTTC
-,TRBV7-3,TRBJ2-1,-,CASSSVPRLGEQFF,TGTGCCAGCAGCTCCGTTCCTAGGCTGGGTGAGCAGTTCTTC
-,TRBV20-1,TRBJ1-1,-,CSARAIIEAFF,TGCAGTGCTAGAGCTATAATAGAAGCTTTCTTT
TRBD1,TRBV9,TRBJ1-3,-,CASSATGTGSSGNTIYF,TGTGCCAGCAGCGCAACCGGGACAGGGAGCTCTGGAAACACCATATATTTT
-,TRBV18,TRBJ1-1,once,CASSRKTNWDMNTEAFF,TGTGCCAGCTCACGTAAAACCAACTGGGACATGAACACTGAAGCTTTCTTT
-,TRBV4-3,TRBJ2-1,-,CASSQDWRGTYNEQFF,TGCGCCAGCAGCCAAGATTGGAGGGGAACCTACAATGAGCAGTTCTTC
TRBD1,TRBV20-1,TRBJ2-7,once,CSASSGQVVYEQYF,TGCAGTGCTAGTTCGGGACAGGTGGTCTACGAGCAGTACTTC